One sample yielded the 12 T cell receptor beta chains listed below, sequenced in a study of CD8 T cells in ankylosing spondylitis. TCRdb reanalysed the 5' RACE reads using MiXCR and keeps one entry per CDR3 protein. Here the sample spans more than 110,000 distinct CDR3 sequences, more than 7% being singletons. Sequences were obtained from synovial fluid, either unsorted or a sorted T cell fraction (not recorded which). Receptor source: a male donor with ankylosing spondylitis.

In its sample, this clonotype was seen a few times. V usage is TRBV15 and J usage is TRBJ2-5; 15 bases map to TRBD2. Germline CDR1 is LNHNV and CDR2 is YYDKDF (reference sequence). Losses at the gene ends were 5 bases for V and 4 bases for J; bases not matched to a gene: 8. The CDR3 is 17 amino acids. The CDR3, as DNA: TGTGCCACCAGCCTCTTTGGACTAGCGGGAGGGCTAGAGACCCAGTACTTC. Protein product: CATSLFGLAGGLETQYF.

This clonotype was seen a handful of times. The V and J genes are TRBV3-1 and TRBJ2-1, with unresolved D. Trimming shortened V by 1 base and J by 6 bases, and 16 bases separated the two germline ends. CDR1 and CDR2 from the germline V gene are LGHDT and YNNKEL (reference sequence). The CDR3 covers 16 residues. The CDR3 protein is CASSQVLDSRGNEQFF. CDR3 DNA sequence: TGTGCCAGCAGCCAAGTTTTGGATAGTCGAGGCAATGAGCAGTTCTTC.

The chain recombines TRBV3-1 with TRBJ1-1, with unresolved D. V lost 3 bases and J 10 bases, leaving 12 bases between the germline ends. This CDR3 is 12 amino acids long. Germline V CDR1 and CDR2: LGHDT, YNNKEL (reference sequence). CDR3 region: CASSHATAGAFF. The CDR3 nucleotides are TGTGCCAGCAGCCATGCCACGGCGGGAGCTTTCTTT.

The sample holds a few counts of this clonotype. This chain uses TRBV7-9 with TRBJ1-1; tentatively, D is TRBD1 (6 bases). CDR1 is SEHNR and CDR2 is FQNEAQ in the germline V gene (reference sequence). CDR3 size: 12 residues. V was trimmed by 5 bases and J by 6 bases, leaving 10 bases between them. Here the CDR3 reads CASSVGQSEAFF. The CDR3 DNA sequence: TGTGCCAGCAGCGTCGGACAGTCTGAAGCTTTCTTT.

This clonotype has ten or more counts. The rearrangement uses TRBV20-1 and TRBJ1-5; 8 positions agree with TRBD1. Per germline, CDR1 DFQATT and CDR2 SNEGSKA (reference sequence). This CDR3 region has 12 residues. Unmatched junction bases numbered 2, after V lost 5 bases and J lost 5 bases. CDR3 amino acids: CSALQGDQPQHF. DNA of the CDR3: TGCAGTGCTTTACAGGGGGATCAGCCCCAGCATTTT.

The rearrangement joins TRBV3-1 to TRBJ1-1, with D unclear. Germline-derived CDR1 and CDR2 are LGHDT and YNNKEL (reference sequence). V lost 3 bases and J 3 bases, leaving 11 bases between the germline ends. This CDR3 has 14 amino acids. CDR3 sequence reads: CASSQPGFHTEAFF. The CDR3 bases are TGTGCCAGCAGCCAGCCCGGGTTTCACACTGAAGCTTTCTTT.

This clonotype was picked up many times. The V and J genes are TRBV6-5 and TRBJ2-7; 7 bases map to TRBD2. The CDR3 is made up of 16 amino acids. Per the germline V gene, CDR1 is MNHEY and CDR2 is SVGAGI. The V and J ends lost 0 bases and 7 bases, in that order; junction bases with no gene match: 12. The CDR3: CASSYSFGATGGEQYF. CDR3 DNA: TGTGCCAGCAGTTACTCGTTCGGCGCAACCGGGGGGGAGCAGTACTTC.

This clonotype was picked up a small number of times. The V gene is TRBV28, the J gene TRBJ1-4; the D gene is possibly TRBD1 (5 bases). The V end was cut by 6 bases, the J end by 7 bases, with 21 bases between. The CDR3 spans 16 residues. The V gene's germline CDR1 is MDHEN and CDR2 SYDVKM. The DNA for the CDR3 is TGTGCCAGCAGCTCCCAACGGGGCAGGATGGGTGAAAAACTGTTTTTT. Encoded protein: CASSSQRGRMGEKLFF.

There are many counts of this clonotype. This chain joins TRBV20-1 and TRBJ2-3; 7 bases agree with TRBD2. The CDR3 has 14 residues. From germline, CDR1 is DFQATT and CDR2 SNEGSKA (reference sequence). Trimming took 4 bases from V and 3 from J; bases not matched to a gene: 7. CDR3 loop: CSAIMERGTDTQYF. In DNA, the CDR3 is TGCAGTGCTATAATGGAGCGGGGAACAGATACGCAGTATTTT.

This clonotype was counted many times. The J gene is TRBJ2-5, the V gene TRBV5-1; D tentatively reads TRBD1 or TRBD2 (6 bases each). The germline gives CDR1 SGHRS, CDR2 YFSETQ. V lost 4 bases and J lost 2, with 15 bases in between. The CDR3 length is 15 residues. This chain's CDR3 is CASSPGAGWQETQYF. The CDR3 DNA sequence: TGCGCCAGCAGCCCGGGGGCAGGGTGGCAAGAGACCCAGTACTTC. The complete variable domain, with remaining parts taken from reference TRBV5-1 and TRBJ2-5, reads KAGVTQTPRYLIKTRGQQVTLSCSPISGHRSVSWYQQTPGQGLQFLFEYFSETQRNKGNFPGRFSGRQFSNSRSEMNVSTLELGDSALYLCASSPGAGWQETQYFGPGTRLLVL.

The sample holds many counts of this clonotype. CDR3 sequence: CSARLGQGRALGSSPLHF. Here the CDR3 DNA reads TGCAGTGCTAGGTTAGGACAGGGGCGGGCCCTCGGTAGCTCACCCCTCCACTTT. This chain joins TRBV20-1 and TRBJ1-6; 9 bases align to TRBD1. J was trimmed by 10 bases and V by 3 bases; bases with no gene match: 19. Germline V gene lookup returns CDR1 DFQATT and CDR2 SNEGSKA (reference sequence). There are 18 residues in the CDR3.

By sample share, this clonotype is medium-sized. The CDR3 here is CSARQDIGTYGYTF. The CDR3 nucleotides are TGCAGTGCTAGACAAGACATTGGAACCTATGGCTACACCTTC. This chain joins TRBV20-1 and TRBJ1-2, with unresolved D. CDR1 is DFQATT and CDR2 is SNEGSKA in the germline V gene (reference sequence). V lost 2 bases and J 4 bases, leaving 14 bases between the germline ends. This CDR3 contains 14 residues.